These 21 T cell receptor beta chains were all obtained from the same sample, sequenced in a study of blood T cell repertoires in COVID-19. Generated by immunoSEQ multiplex PCR, the TCRdb table keeps only in-frame clones and is missing some. This sample has fewer than 250,000 clones; roughly four fifths occur once, and the top ten carry 2.5%. What was sequenced was peripheral blood. These receptors were taken from a middle-aged woman with active or convalescent COVID-19.

The chain is built from TRBV29-1 and TRBJ1-6; tentative D call: TRBD1 (6 bases). V was cut by 0 bases and J by 0 bases, with 9 bases left in between. Germline assignment: CDR1 SQVTM and CDR2 ANQGSEA. The CDR3 is 16 amino acids. This CDR3 reads CSVEDPGASYNSPLHF. CDR3 nucleotide sequence: TGCAGCGTTGAAGATCCAGGGGCCTCCTATAATTCACCCCTCCACTTT.

The chain employs TRBV13 and TRBJ2-1, with 7 bases aligning to TRBD2. The CDR3 has 14 amino acids. Germline values: CDR1 PRHDT, CDR2 FYEKMQ (reference sequence). After removal of 6 bases from V and 8 bases from J, the junction contained 10 bases not matched to a gene. The CDR3 here is CASRNVREGYEQFF. In nucleotides, the CDR3 is TGTGCCAGCAGGAACGTCAGGGAGGGATATGAGCAGTTCTTC.

This chain joins TRBV19 and TRBJ1-3, with 7 bases matching TRBD1. Germline V gives CDR1 LNHDA, CDR2 SQIVND (reference sequence). This CDR3 is built from 14 residues. V shed 6 bases and J 7 bases; nucleotides not matched to a gene: 9. The CDR3 coding sequence is TGTGCCAGTAGGCCAGGACAGGCCGGGAACACCATATATTTT. It codes for CASRPGQAGNTIYF.

The genes are TRBV21-1 and TRBJ2-3; the table names TRBD2, a call not compared with the DNA. TRBV21-1 is classified as a pseudogene. The CDR3 is 14 amino acids. The CDR3 spells CASSHGGSTDTQYF. The CDR3 DNA reads TGTGCCAGCAGCCATGGCGGCAGCACAGATACGCAGTATTTT.

This chain links TRBV24-1 with TRBJ2-3, with 7 bases identical to TRBD2. This CDR3 is 18 amino acids long. Germline V gene sequence: CDR1 KGHDR, CDR2 SFDVKD. The ends lost 4 bases at V and 0 bases at J; junction bases unmatched: 12. The CDR3 sequence: CATSDPREAVLSTDTQYF. The CDR3 DNA reads TGTGCCACCAGTGACCCACGGGAGGCGGTCCTAAGCACAGATACGCAGTATTTT.

The sample holds a few counts of this clone. The CDR3 DNA sequence: TGTGCCAGCAGTGCCCTGGGACAGGGGGCCACAGATACGCAGTATTTT. Protein sequence: CASSALGQGATDTQYF. The V gene is TRBV6-1, the J gene TRBJ2-3; TRBD1 agrees at 12 bases. Germline values: CDR1 MNHNS, CDR2 SASEGT. V gave up 4 bases and J gave up 2 bases; unmatched junction bases: 4. This CDR3 has 16 amino acids.

The chain is built from TRBV28 and TRBJ1-2; D is perhaps TRBD1 (6 bases). The germline V gene has CDR1 MDHEN and CDR2 SYDVKM. This CDR3 has 13 amino acids. The V gene lost 4 bases and the J gene lost 10 bases, with 16 bases spanning the gap. DNA of the CDR3: TGTGCCAGCAGTTCAACAGGGCCTCGGTTCTACACCTTC. It encodes CASSSTGPRFYTF.

The rearrangement joins TRBV6-5 to TRBJ1-5, with 8 nucleotides matching TRBD1. After removal of 6 bases from V and 5 bases from J, the junction contained 9 bases not matched to a gene. Germline V lookup: CDR1 MNHEY, CDR2 SVGAGI. CDR3 length: 15 residues. CDR3 residues: CASRDRARRDQPQHF. Written as DNA, the CDR3 is TGTGCCAGCAGGGACAGGGCCCGTAGGGATCAGCCCCAGCATTTT.

This clone was recorded a few times. This chain joins TRBV11-2 and TRBJ1-3; 8 bases are a match to TRBD1. The length of the CDR3 is 16 residues. CDR1 SGHAT and CDR2 FQNNGV come from the germline V gene. Unmatched junction bases numbered 4, after V lost 0 bases and J lost 3 bases. CDR3 nucleotide sequence: TGTGCCAGCAGCTTAGATCAAGGGACAGGTGGAAACACCATATATTTT. Translation gives CASSLDQGTGGNTIYF.

Only a few counts were recorded for this clone. The chain uses TRBV15 and TRBJ1-5, with D perhaps TRBD1 (6 bases). The V end was cut by 3 bases, the J end by 7 bases, with 13 bases between. Germline-derived CDR1 and CDR2 are LNHNV and YYDKDF (reference sequence). This CDR3 has 14 amino acids. CDR3 coding DNA: TGTGCCACCAGCAGGGAACAGGGTGAACAGCCCCAGCATTTT. Its translation is CATSREQGEQPQHF.

The V call is TRBV19, the J call TRBJ2-6, with D tentatively TRBD1 (6 bases). The V end was cut by 9 bases, the J end by 0 bases, with 12 bases between. The CDR3 is 15 residues long. Germline assignment: CDR1 LNHDA and CDR2 SQIVND (reference sequence). The CDR3 coding sequence is TGTGCCAGCCTAGGGGGATACTCTGGGGCCAACGTCCTGACTTTC. It specifies CASLGGYSGANVLTF. Looking up the rest from reference TRBV19 and TRBJ2-6 gives the full variable domain: DGGITQSPKYLFRKEGQNVTLSCEQNLNHDAMYWYRQDPGQGLRLIYYSQIVNDFQKGDIAEGYSVSREKKESFPLTVTSAQKNPTAFYLCASLGGYSGANVLTFGAGSRLTVL.

The rearrangement joins TRBV7-2 to TRBJ1-2; TRBD1 aligns across 8 bases. Germline V gene sequence: CDR1 SGHTA, CDR2 FQGNSA. V was clipped by 5 bases and J by 8 bases; unmatched bases: 7. CDR3 length: 13 amino acids. The CDR3 DNA follows: TGTGCCAGCAGCGAGACAGGGGCGTGGGGCTACACCTTC. Translated: CASSETGAWGYTF.

CDR3 nucleotide sequence: TGTGCCAGCAGCACACAGCAGGGCACTGAAGCTTTCTTT. Amino acids: CASSTQQGTEAFF. The chain has TRBV7-2 and TRBJ1-1; possibly TRBD1 for D (5 bases). Germline V CDR1 and CDR2: SGHTA, FQGNSA. The CDR3 runs to 13 residues. Trimming removed 5 bases at V and 4 bases at J, with 11 bases between.

A word on this clone: The junction shows a germline mismatch at one end, possibly a read error. CDR3 nucleotides: TGTGCTAGCAGCTTATCCCTAGGAGGGCCCGGGGAGCTGTTTTTT. Translating gives CASSLSLGGPGELFF. This chain connects TRBV7-7 to TRBJ2-2; the D gene is possibly TRBD2 (6 bases). Germline V CDR1 and CDR2: SSHAT, FNYEAQ (reference sequence). This CDR3 is built from 15 residues.

CDR3 residues: CASMGGGEKLFF. The CDR3 nucleotides are TGTGCCAGCATGGGGGGGGGTGAAAAACTGTTTTTT. The J gene is TRBJ1-4, the V gene TRBV28; D perhaps matches TRBD1 (5 bases). Germline-derived CDR1 and CDR2 are MDHEN and SYDVKM. The CDR3 has 12 residues. The V end was cut by 7 bases, the J end by 7 bases, with 10 bases between.

V is TRBV24-1 and J is TRBJ2-2; 12 nucleotides agree with TRBD2. Germline values: CDR1 KGHDR, CDR2 SFDVKD. J lost 4 bases, V lost 2 bases, and 4 bases had no gene match. The CDR3 consists of 17 residues. CDR3 sequence (DNA): TGTGCCACCAGTGATTCAACTAGCGGGGGGCTCACCGGGGAGCTGTTTTTT. Its protein product is CATSDSTSGGLTGELFF.

The sample holds a few counts of this clone. This sequence joins TRBV5-1 and TRBJ2-1, with no clear D. Germline V gene sequence: CDR1 SGHRS, CDR2 YFSETQ. This CDR3 has 14 residues. V was trimmed by 0 bases and J by 5 bases, leaving 9 bases between them. This CDR3 reads CASSLGNKNNEQFF. The CDR3 DNA reads TGCGCCAGCAGCTTGGGAAACAAGAACAATGAGCAGTTCTTC.

This clone was counted a single time. This sequence joins TRBV10-3 and TRBJ2-7; D perhaps matches TRBD1 (6 bases). Germline CDR1 and CDR2: ENHRY and SYGVKD. This CDR3 spans 13 amino acids. Trimming cost V 6 bases and J 5 bases, with 14 bases left between them. CDR3 protein: CAIRDEGVDEQYF. Here the CDR3 DNA reads TGTGCCATCAGGGACGAGGGGGTAGACGAGCAGTACTTC.

The V gene is TRBV29-1, the J gene TRBJ2-2, with D maybe TRBD1 (5 bases). The CDR3 consists of 13 residues. The ends were cut back, 3 bases at V and 2 bases at J, with 7 bases in the middle. Germline CDR1 and CDR2: SQVTM and ANQGSEA. CDR3 sequence reads: CSVDRANTGELFF. In DNA form, the CDR3 reads TGCAGCGTTGACAGGGCCAACACCGGGGAGCTGTTTTTT.

The rearrangement uses TRBV21-1 and TRBJ2-2; the table gives TRBD2 as D, unverified against the DNA. TRBV21-1 is shown as a pseudogene. The CDR3 contains 13 residues. The CDR3 DNA reads TGTGCCAGCAAGGGAGGGGTCACCGGGGAGCTGTTTTTT. Translation gives CASKGGVTGELFF.

V gene TRBV7-9 combines with J gene TRBJ1-4; D ambiguous. Trimming took 0 bases from V and 3 from J, leaving 11 bases between them. Per germline, CDR1 SEHNR and CDR2 FQNEAQ (reference sequence). There are 16 residues in the CDR3. In DNA form, the CDR3 reads TGTGCCAGCAGCTTAGCCATCGGGATGGCTAATGAAAAACTGTTTTTT. Its translation is CASSLAIGMANEKLFF. The full variable domain, its missing parts supplied by reference TRBV7-9 and TRBJ1-4, is DTGVSQNPRHKITKRGQNVTFRCDPISEHNRLYWYRQTLGQGPEFLTYFQNEAQLEKSRLLSDRFSAERPKGSFSTLEIQRTEQGDSAMYLCASSLAIGMANEKLFFGSGTQLSVL.